This TCR beta chain came from a study of control samples from healthy donors and cancer patients. Assay used: immunoSEQ multiplex PCR; TCRdb lists only in-frame clones, some missing. The sample holds about 150,000 clones, approximately 92% seen once. Trimming took off 0 bases at V and 10 bases at J, with 8 bases between the two ends. Germline CDR1 is SGHNT and CDR2 is YYREEE (reference sequence). This CDR3 has 12 amino acids. The receptor was isolated from a woman aged 35 to 49 in good health. The sample taken for sequencing was blood. V and J are TRBV5-4 and TRBJ2-1; no reliable D call. The CDR3 sequence: CASSLVSREQFF. As DNA, the CDR3 is TGTGCCAGCAGCTTGGTCTCACGGGAGCAGTTCTTC.